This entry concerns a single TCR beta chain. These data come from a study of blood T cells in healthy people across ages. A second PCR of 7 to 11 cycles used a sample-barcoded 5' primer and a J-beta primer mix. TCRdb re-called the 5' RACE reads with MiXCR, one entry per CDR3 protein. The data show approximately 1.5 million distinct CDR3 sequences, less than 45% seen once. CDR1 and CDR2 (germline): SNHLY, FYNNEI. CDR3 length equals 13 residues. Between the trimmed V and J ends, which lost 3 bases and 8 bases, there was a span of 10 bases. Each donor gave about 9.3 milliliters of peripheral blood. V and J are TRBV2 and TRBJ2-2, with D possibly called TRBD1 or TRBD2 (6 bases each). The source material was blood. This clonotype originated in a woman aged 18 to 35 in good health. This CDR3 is CASSDWGAGELFF. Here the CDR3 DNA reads TGTGCCAGCAGTGACTGGGGGGCAGGGGAGCTGTTTTTT.